Listed below are T cell receptor beta chains from one sample, sequenced in a study of shared clonotypes between healthy human individuals. Sequencing used immunoSEQ multiplex PCR; TCRdb keeps in-frame clones, though not all of them. The sample has under 2,000,000 clones; approximately 94% are singletons. Sample: naive CD8+ T cells sorted from blood. The receptors derive from a man aged 18 to 30 in good health. CDR3s include the opening cysteine and the closing phenylalanine or tryptophan. Fields, in order: D gene, J gene, clone size, V gene, CDR3 protein, CDR3 DNA. A D gene is named only where the DNA matches it firmly. The listing skips clone size in some rows; elsewhere it reads once, few, many or a size class.

-,TRBJ2-6,-,TRBV10-2,CASSDAPSSFGANVLTF,TGCGCCAGCAGTGATGCGCCTAGTTCATTTGGGGCCAACGTCCTGACTTTC
-,TRBJ1-1,-,TRBV9,CASSLGQNTEAFF,TGTGCCAGCAGCCTCGGACAGAACACTGAAGCTTTCTTT
-,TRBJ1-3,-,TRBV9,CASSYLAGNTIYF,TGTGCCAGCAGCTACCTTGCTGGAAACACCATATATTTT
TRBD1,TRBJ2-7,-,TRBV5-4,CASSKSGTGRPEQYF,TGTGCCAGCAGCAAATCCGGGACAGGGCGCCCCGAGCAGTACTTC
TRBD1,TRBJ1-2,once,TRBV28,CASRYGQGDGYTF,TGTGCCAGCAGATACGGACAGGGTGATGGCTACACCTTC
-,TRBJ1-5,few,TRBV5-6,CASSSGDSNQPQHF,TGTGCCAGCAGCTCCGGGGATAGCAATCAGCCCCAGCATTTT
-,TRBJ2-7,few,TRBV27,CASSLSWGYEQYF,TGTGCCAGCAGTTTATCCTGGGGCTACGAGCAGTACTTC
TRBD1,TRBJ1-5,-,TRBV28,CASSPDRVGLDQPQHF,TGTGCCAGCAGTCCGGACAGGGTAGGGCTTGATCAGCCCCAGCATTTT
-,TRBJ1-5,-,TRBV6-5,CASTRSADANQPQHF,TGTGCCAGCACCAGAAGCGCAGATGCTAATCAGCCCCAGCATTTT
-,TRBJ1-5,-,TRBV19,CASSIEAGNNQPQHF,TGTGCCAGTAGTATAGAGGCAGGGAACAATCAGCCCCAGCATTTT
-,TRBJ2-5,-,TRBV28,CASSPGVLSKETQYF,TGTGCCAGCAGTCCTGGGGTACTGTCCAAAGAGACCCAGTACTTC
-,TRBJ2-5,-,TRBV19,CASSIISGAETQYF,TGTGCCAGTAGTATAATCTCAGGGGCGGAGACCCAGTACTTC
-,TRBJ1-5,-,TRBV28,CASSRASNQPQHF,TGTGCCAGCAGCCGAGCTAGCAATCAGCCCCAGCATTTT
-,TRBJ2-4,few,TRBV27,CASSPQQGLGKNIQYF,TGTGCCAGCAGTCCGCAACAGGGTTTAGGCAAAAACATTCAGTACTTC
-,TRBJ1-2,-,TRBV29-1,CSVEDRGGWYGYTF,TGCAGCGTTGAAGATCGGGGGGGCTGGTATGGCTACACCTTC
-,TRBJ2-5,-,TRBV4-1,CASSLMDRDPQETQYF,TGCGCCAGCAGCCTAATGGACAGAGATCCCCAAGAGACCCAGTACTTC
-,TRBJ1-6,-,TRBV2,CASSEARGANSPLHF,TGTGCCAGCAGTGAAGCGCGGGGAGCGAATTCACCCCTCCACTTT
-,TRBJ2-7,-,TRBV11-2,CASASGSNEQYF,TGTGCCAGCGCGTCCGGGAGCAACGAGCAGTACTTC